This entry describes one T cell receptor beta chain. The data stem from a study of cytomegalovirus exposure and HLA in healthy donors. The CDR3 extends over 17 amino acids. In germline, CDR1 is LNHDA, CDR2 SQIVND (reference sequence). After removal of 2 bases from V and 0 bases from J, the junction contained 4 bases not matched to a gene. PCR primers comprised 60 Vbeta and 13 Jbeta primers. Libraries were prepared by immunoSEQ multiplex PCR; TCRdb keeps only in-frame clonotypes and omits some of them. Found here are about 69,000 clones, under 80% of them singletons; the top ten hold roughly 15%. The sequencing input was PBMCs. The receptor's source is a male donor in good health and CMV-seropositive. This sequence joins TRBV19 and TRBJ2-1, with 10 nucleotides matching TRBD2. The CDR3 region has the DNA TGTGCCAGTAGTATATCACTAGCGGGGAGCTCCTACAATGAGCAGTTCTTC. Amino acid sequence: CASSISLAGSSYNEQFF.